This T cell receptor beta chain was sequenced in a study of blood T cell repertoires in COVID-19. This table comes from immunoSEQ multiplex PCR, and its TCRdb copy is limited to in-frame clones, with some not included. The sample yields about 290,000 clones, 86% seen once. The material sequenced was peripheral blood. This clonotype was sampled from a woman aged 25 to 39 with active or convalescent COVID-19.

The CDR3 DNA follows: TGTGCCAGCAGCTGGAAGCCGACAGGTCCGGGGGAGACCCAGTACTTC. It encodes CASSWKPTGPGETQYF. The chain has TRBV7-2 and TRBJ2-5, with TRBD1 as a possible D gene (6 bases). Trimming pared 4 bases from V and 5 bases from J, leaving 20 bases between. The CDR3 has 16 amino acids. Germline V lookup: CDR1 SGHTA, CDR2 FQGNSA.